This passage covers 10 T cell receptor beta chains from one sample sequenced in a study of T cell responses to AZD1222 COVID-19 vaccine. Repertoires were generated with immunoSEQ multiplex PCR, while TCRdb's copy carries only in-frame clones and drops some. Of some 200,000 clones detected, 80% to 95% appear once; the ten largest clones hold approximately 1.8%. Sequencing used peripheral blood, obtained 28 days after the second AZD1222 dose. These receptors all stem from an adult who received the AZD1222 COVID-19 vaccine.

V is TRBV11-3 and J is TRBJ2-1, with 12 bases lining up with TRBD2. Germline trimming cut 5 bases from V and 5 bases from J; bases unmatched to any gene: 7. Germline V CDR1 and CDR2: SGHNT, YENEEA. CDR3 size: 16 residues. Here the CDR3 DNA reads TGTGCCAGCAGCCTCCTAGGACTAGCGGGAAACAATGAGCAGTTCTTC. This codes for CASSLLGLAGNNEQFF.

This clone was recorded once. This rearrangement joins TRBV18 to TRBJ1-1, with TRBD1 matching over 7 bases. CDR3 size: 14 residues. In germline, CDR1 is KGHSH, CDR2 LQKENI. V was clipped by 8 bases and J by 1 base; unmatched bases: 7. The DNA for the CDR3 is TGTGCCAGCGGAACAGGGGCGGGGAACACTGAAGCTTTCTTT. Amino acid sequence: CASGTGAGNTEAFF.

The chain employs TRBV7-9 and TRBJ1-4; D not resolved. There are 15 residues in the CDR3. The germline CDR1 and CDR2 sequences are SEHNR and FQNEAQ (reference sequence). Trimming took off 4 bases at V and 6 bases at J, with 15 bases between the two ends. The CDR3: CASSSHQARDEKLFF. The CDR3 nucleotides read TGTGCCAGCAGCTCACACCAAGCGAGGGATGAAAAACTGTTTTTT.

This clone was counted a single time. J is TRBJ1-1 and V is TRBV10-3; 9 bases line up with TRBD1. Germline lookup yields CDR1 ENHRY and CDR2 SYGVKD. The CDR3 has 14 residues. V trimming: 10 bases; J trimming: 1 base; junction bases outside the gene matches: 7. The chain's CDR3 is CATDRGTQNTEAFF. The CDR3 DNA sequence: TGTGCCACCGACAGGGGGACGCAGAACACTGAAGCTTTCTTT.

This clone has only a few counts. V gene TRBV5-1 combines with J gene TRBJ2-7; maybe TRBD2 (5 bases). V gave up 0 bases and J gave up 5 bases, with 12 bases separating them. Germline CDR1 and CDR2: SGHRS and YFSETQ. CDR3 length equals 14 residues. CDR3 in DNA: TGCGCCAGCAGCTTGGGAGCGGTCCAGAACGAGCAGTACTTC. As protein: CASSLGAVQNEQYF.

This rearrangement joins TRBV14 to TRBJ2-7; TRBD1 matches 7 bases. The CDR3 is 19 amino acids. With V trimmed by 0 bases and J by 6 bases, 20 bases remained unmatched. Germline V gene data show CDR1 as SGHDN and CDR2 as FVKESK. CDR3 protein: CASSQDRRQGQFRRGEQYF. CDR3 nucleotides: TGTGCCAGCAGCCAAGATAGGAGACAGGGCCAATTTAGGAGAGGCGAGCAGTACTTC.

The chain joins TRBV30 to TRBJ1-1, with 9 bases that match TRBD1. Germline V lookup: CDR1 GTSNPN, CDR2 SVGIG (reference sequence). After removal of 0 bases from V and 8 bases from J, the junction contained 4 bases not matched to a gene. CDR3 length: 13 amino acids. CDR3 amino acids: CAWSVPGQGEAFF. In nucleotides, the CDR3 is TGTGCCTGGAGTGTCCCGGGACAGGGAGAAGCTTTCTTT.

In this sample, this clone turned up once. The CDR3 nucleotides read TGTGCCAGCTCAGTTTCCTACGAGCAGTACTTC. Its translation is CASSVSYEQYF. The chain uses TRBV18 and TRBJ2-7; no reliable D call. There are 11 residues in the CDR3. V gave up 5 bases and J gave up 1 base, with 3 bases separating them. From germline, CDR1 is KGHSH and CDR2 LQKENI. Variable domain in full (rest from reference TRBV18 and TRBJ2-7): NAGVMQNPRHLVRRRGQEARLRCSPMKGHSHVYWYRQLPEEGLKFMVYLQKENIIDESGMPKERFSAEFPKEGPSILRIQQVVRGDSAAYFCASSVSYEQYFGPGTRLTVT.

A single count supports this clone. The rearrangement uses TRBV28 and TRBJ1-2; 9 bases match TRBD1. CDR3 length equals 13 residues. V lost 6 bases and J lost 6; bases outside the gene matches: 5. CDR1 is MDHEN and CDR2 is SYDVKM in the germline V gene. CDR3 protein: CASRSGTGNGYTF. In DNA, the CDR3 is TGTGCCAGCAGGAGTGGGACAGGGAATGGCTACACCTTC.

V is TRBV15 and J is TRBJ2-3; D remains ambiguous. Germline lookup yields CDR1 LNHNV and CDR2 YYDKDF (reference sequence). Deletions cut 8 bases from V and 6 bases from J, with 6 bases between. The CDR3 is made up of 10 amino acids. CDR3 coding DNA: TGTGCCACCGGGCAGGATACGCAGTATTTT. Translation gives CATGQDTQYF.